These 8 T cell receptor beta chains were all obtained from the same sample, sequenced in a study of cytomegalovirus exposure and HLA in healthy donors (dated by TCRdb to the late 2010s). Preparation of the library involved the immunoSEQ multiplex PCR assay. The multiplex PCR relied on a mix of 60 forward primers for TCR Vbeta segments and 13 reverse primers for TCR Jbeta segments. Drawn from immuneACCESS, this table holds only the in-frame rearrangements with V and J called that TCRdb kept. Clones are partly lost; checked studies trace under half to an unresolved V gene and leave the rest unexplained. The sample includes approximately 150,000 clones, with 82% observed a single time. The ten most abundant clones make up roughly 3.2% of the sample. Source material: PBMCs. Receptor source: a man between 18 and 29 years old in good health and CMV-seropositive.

CDR3 amino acids: CASSPSGIRWAGELFF. The CDR3, as DNA: TGTGCCAGCAGTCCCAGCGGGATCAGGTGGGCCGGGGAGCTGTTTTTT. The gene calls are TRBV27 and TRBJ2-2, with 7 positions matching TRBD2. With V trimmed by 5 bases and J by 6 bases, 12 bases remained unmatched. In germline, CDR1 is MNHEY, CDR2 SMNVEV (reference sequence). The CDR3 is 16 residues long.

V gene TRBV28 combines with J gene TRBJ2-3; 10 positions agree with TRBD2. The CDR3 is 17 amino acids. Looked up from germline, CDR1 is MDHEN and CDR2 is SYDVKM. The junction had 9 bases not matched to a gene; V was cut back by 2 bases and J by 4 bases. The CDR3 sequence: CASSLLNLAGVADTQYF. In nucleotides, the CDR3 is TGTGCCAGCAGTTTACTGAACCTAGCGGGAGTGGCAGATACGCAGTATTTT. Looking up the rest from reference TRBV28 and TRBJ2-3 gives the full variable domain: DVKVTQSSRYLVKRTGEKVFLECVQDMDHENMFWYRQDPGLGLRLIYFSYDVKMKEKGDIPEGYSVSREKKERFSLILESASTNQTSMYLCASSLLNLAGVADTQYFGPGTRLTVL.

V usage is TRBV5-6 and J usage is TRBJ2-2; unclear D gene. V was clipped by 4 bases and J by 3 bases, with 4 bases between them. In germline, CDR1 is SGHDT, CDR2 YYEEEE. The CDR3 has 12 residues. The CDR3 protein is CASSADTGELFF. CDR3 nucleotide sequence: TGTGCCAGCAGCGCGGACACCGGGGAGCTGTTTTTT.

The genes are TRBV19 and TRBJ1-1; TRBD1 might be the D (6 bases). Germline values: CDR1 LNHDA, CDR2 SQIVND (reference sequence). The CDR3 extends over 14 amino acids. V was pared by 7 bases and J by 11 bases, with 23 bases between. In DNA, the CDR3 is TGTGCCAGTATCGGTAGGGGGTACGATATACGGGCTTTCTTT. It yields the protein CASIGRGYDIRAFF. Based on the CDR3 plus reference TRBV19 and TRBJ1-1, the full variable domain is DGGITQSPKYLFRKEGQNVTLSCEQNLNHDAMYWYRQDPGQGLRLIYYSQIVNDFQKGDIAEGYSVSREKKESFPLTVTSAQKNPTAFYLCASIGRGYDIRAFFGQGTRLTVV.

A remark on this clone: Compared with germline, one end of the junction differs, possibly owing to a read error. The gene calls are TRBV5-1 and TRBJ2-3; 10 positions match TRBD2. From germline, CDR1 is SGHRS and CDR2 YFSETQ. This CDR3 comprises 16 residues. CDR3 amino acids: CASSLAGGPSTNTQYF. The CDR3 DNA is TGCGCCAGCAGCTTAGCGGGAGGGCCGAGCACAAATACGCAGTATTTT.

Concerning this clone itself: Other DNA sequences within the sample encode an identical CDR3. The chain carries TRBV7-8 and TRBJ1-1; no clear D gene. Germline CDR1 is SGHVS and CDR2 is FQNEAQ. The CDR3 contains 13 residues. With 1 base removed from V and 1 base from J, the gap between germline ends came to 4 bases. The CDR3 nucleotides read TGTGCCAGCAGCTTAGGGAGGAACACTGAAGCTTTCTTT. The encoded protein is CASSLGRNTEAFF. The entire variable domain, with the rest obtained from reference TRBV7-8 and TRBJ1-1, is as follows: GAGVSQSPRYKVAKRGQDVALRCDPISGHVSLFWYQQALGQGPEFLTYFQNEAQLDKSGLPSDRFFAERPEGSVSTLKIQRTQQEDSAVYLCASSLGRNTEAFFGQGTRLTVV.

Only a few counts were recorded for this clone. The CDR3 loop reads CASSGLAGGPGGNEQFF. Here the CDR3 DNA reads TGCGCCAGCAGTGGCCTAGCGGGAGGCCCAGGGGGCAATGAGCAGTTCTTC. The chain has TRBV10-2 and TRBJ2-1; 11 bases agree with TRBD2. V dropped 4 bases and J dropped 6; count of bases not matched to a gene: 11. Germline CDR1 and CDR2: WSHSY and SAAADI. The CDR3 contains 17 residues.

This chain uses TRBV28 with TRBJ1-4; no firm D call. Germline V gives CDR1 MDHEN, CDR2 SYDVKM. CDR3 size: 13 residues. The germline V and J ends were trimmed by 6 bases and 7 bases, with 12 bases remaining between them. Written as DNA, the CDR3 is TGTGCCAGCAGCCGCCCGGGTATTGAAAAACTGTTTTTT. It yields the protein CASSRPGIEKLFF.